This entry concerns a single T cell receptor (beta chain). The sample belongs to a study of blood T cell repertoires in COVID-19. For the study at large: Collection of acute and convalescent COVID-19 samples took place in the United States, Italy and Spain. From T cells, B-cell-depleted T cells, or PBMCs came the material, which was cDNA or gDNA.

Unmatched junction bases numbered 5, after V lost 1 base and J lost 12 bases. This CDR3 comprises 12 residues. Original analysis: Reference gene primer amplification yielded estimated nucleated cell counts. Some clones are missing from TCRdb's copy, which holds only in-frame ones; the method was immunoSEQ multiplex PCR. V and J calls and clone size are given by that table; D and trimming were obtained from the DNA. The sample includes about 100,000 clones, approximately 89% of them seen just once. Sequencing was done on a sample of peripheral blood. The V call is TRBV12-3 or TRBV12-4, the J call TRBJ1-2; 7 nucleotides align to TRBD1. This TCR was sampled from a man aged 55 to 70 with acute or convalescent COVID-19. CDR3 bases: TGTGCCAGCAGTTTAGACGAGACAGGGAACACCTTC. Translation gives CASSLDETGNTF.